A single sample gave rise to the 23 T cell receptor beta chains below, sequenced in a study of blood T cells in healthy people across ages (dated by TCRdb to the mid-2010s). Preparation of the library involved 5' RACE. TCRdb lists the instrument as Illumina HiSeq 2500. The second PCR ran for roughly 7 to 12 cycles and used a J-beta primer mix along with a sample-barcoded 5' primer. TCRdb reprocessing: public reads trimmed at Q25 with fastp, clones called with MiXCR, in-frame beta chains kept. One record per CDR3 amino acid sequence lists the most common genes and DNA. This sample holds about 780,000 distinct CDR3 sequences; more than 35% were observed only once. Jointly, the top ten make up 18% of the sample. Sequencing input: blood. All receptors derive from a man at least 80 years old in good health.

The V gene is TRBV27, the J gene TRBJ1-2; D unclear. The CDR3 spans 15 residues. V was shortened by 5 bases and J by 8 bases, with 21 bases between the two germline ends. CDR1 and CDR2 from the germline V gene are MNHEY and SMNVEV (reference sequence). CDR3 region: CASSLLHGPIGGYTF. The CDR3 DNA reads TGTGCCAGCAGTCTGCTCCACGGACCCATAGGAGGCTACACCTTC.

The chain carries TRBV12-3 or TRBV12-4 and TRBJ1-5, with a weak D call TRBD1 (5 bases). V gave up 6 bases and J gave up 11 bases, with 11 bases separating them. The CDR3 spans 11 residues. The CDR3 sequence: CASSAGHTQHF. The CDR3 DNA reads TGTGCCAGCAGCGCAGGGCATACCCAGCATTTT.

This clonotype turned up a few times. This rearrangement joins TRBV7-3 to TRBJ2-1; D is tentatively TRBD1 or TRBD2 (8 bases each). Trimming cost V 2 bases and J 13 bases, with 24 bases left between them. Germline loops: CDR1 SGHTA, CDR2 FQGTGA. The CDR3 runs 16 residues. Here the CDR3 DNA reads TGTGCCAGCAGCTTAGAGACAGGGGCGGGAGGACACGCTCAGTTCTTC. Its translation: CASSLETGAGGHAQFF.

V and J are TRBV5-5 and TRBJ1-4, with D possibly matching TRBD1 (5 bases). Germline V gene data show CDR1 as SGHKS and CDR2 as YYEKEE (reference sequence). V was clipped by 0 bases and J by 4 bases, with 13 bases between them. The CDR3 spans 16 residues. CDR3 loop: CASSLGFDRHNEKLFF. CDR3 nucleotide sequence: TGTGCCAGCAGCTTGGGGTTCGACAGACATAATGAAAAACTGTTTTTT.

Only one count was recorded for this clonotype. A read error may be the cause here, since a much bigger clone is one base away. The chain couples TRBV7-3 to TRBJ2-4, with D perhaps matching TRBD2 (6 bases). The J call may be mistaken, given a closer DNA end match to TRBJ2-7. CDR1 SGHTA and CDR2 FQGTGA come from the germline V gene. The CDR3 sequence is 13 residues long. The CDR3 nucleotides read TGTGCCAGCAGCCGGCTGGGGGGATACGAGCAGTACTTC. It translates to CASSRLGGYEQYF.

CDR3 loop: CASSLKRGDTQYF. For the CDR3, the DNA is TGTGCCAGCAGCTTAAAGCGGGGAGATACGCAGTATTTT. V and J are TRBV7-3 and TRBJ2-3, with TRBD2 identical over 7 bases. CDR1 and CDR2 (germline): SGHTA, FQGTGA. The CDR3 runs 13 residues. V lost 1 base to trimming and J lost 5 bases; unmatched junction nucleotides: 0.

This clonotype was seen only a few times. The chain employs TRBV29-1 and TRBJ1-1; no clear D. V gave up 3 bases and J gave up 5 bases, with 19 bases separating them. The CDR3 sequence is 15 residues long. Germline V CDR1 and CDR2: SQVTM, ANQGSEA. The chain's CDR3 is CSVEVRGLRRTEAFF. The CDR3 nucleotides read TGCAGCGTTGAGGTTCGAGGGCTTCGAAGGACTGAAGCTTTCTTT.

The V gene is TRBV20-1, the J gene TRBJ2-5; TRBD1 or TRBD2 may be the D gene (5 bases each). Germline CDR1 and CDR2: DFQATT and SNEGSKA (reference sequence). There are 14 residues in the CDR3. The V and J ends lost 6 bases and 5 bases respectively, with 19 bases between them. DNA of the CDR3: TGCAGTGCAAGGGCCAGCGGCGAGGGGGAGACCCAGTACTTC. This sequence encodes CSARASGEGETQYF.

This clonotype has only a few counts. The chain combines TRBV10-3 with TRBJ2-6; 10 positions agree with TRBD1. Germline V gene sequence: CDR1 ENHRY, CDR2 SYGVKD. With 4 bases clipped from V and 4 bases from J, the junction kept 4 bases outside the gene matches. The length of the CDR3 is 16 residues. The DNA for the CDR3 is TGTGCCATCAGTGGACAGGGGGCGGCCGGGGCCAACGTCCTGACTTTC. Protein product: CAISGQGAAGANVLTF.

This clonotype was recorded a few times. The chain carries TRBV9 and TRBJ2-5; 10 nucleotides match TRBD2. With V trimmed by 0 bases and J by 4 bases, 6 bases remained unmatched. CDR1 and CDR2 from the germline V gene are SGDLS and YYNGEE. This CDR3 has 16 amino acids. CDR3 amino acids: CASSVGLAGGVETQYF. CDR3 DNA sequence: TGTGCCAGCAGCGTAGGGTTAGCGGGGGGAGTAGAGACCCAGTACTTC.

The gene calls are TRBV4-3 and TRBJ1-1; no reliable D call. The CDR3 contains 14 residues. Per the germline V gene, CDR1 is LGHNA and CDR2 is YSLEER. V lost 2 bases and J lost 0, with 7 bases in between. CDR3 in DNA: TGCGCCAGCAGCCAAAGACACCTGAACACTGAAGCTTTCTTT. Translating it yields CASSQRHLNTEAFF.

This rearrangement joins TRBV21-1 to TRBJ2-3; TRBD2, the table's D call, was not compared with the DNA. TRBV21-1 is listed as a pseudogene. The CDR3 spans 14 residues. This CDR3 is CASSKNEGSDTQYF. DNA of the CDR3: TGTGCCAGCAGCAAAAATGAGGGCTCCGATACGCAGTATTTT.

The chain is built from TRBV15 and TRBJ1-2; D is possibly TRBD1 (6 bases). The V gene lost 3 bases and the J gene lost 6 bases, with 17 bases spanning the gap. In germline, CDR1 is LNHNV, CDR2 YYDKDF (reference sequence). The CDR3 has 15 residues. The CDR3 region is CATSRGDPTGHGYTF. The CDR3 coding sequence is TGTGCCACCAGCAGGGGAGACCCGACAGGCCATGGCTACACCTTC.

The chain links TRBV28 to TRBJ1-2; 8 bases line up with TRBD1. From germline, CDR1 is MDHEN and CDR2 SYDVKM. The CDR3 contains 13 residues. After removal of 8 bases from V and 5 bases from J, the junction contained 7 bases not matched to a gene. CDR3 sequence (DNA): TGTGCCAGCCTGGACAGGGCGGGATATGGCTACACCTTC. It codes for CASLDRAGYGYTF.

In this sample, this clonotype turned up a few times. The chain joins TRBV7-2 to TRBJ1-1; 9 bases line up with TRBD1. There are 18 residues in the CDR3. Germline V gene sequence: CDR1 SGHTA, CDR2 FQGNSA. The V gene end was trimmed by 5 bases and the J gene end by 1 base; junction bases not matched to a gene: 14. The CDR3 DNA sequence: TGTGCCAGCAGCGGCCGATGGACAGGGGAGATATCGAACACTGAAGCTTTCTTT. It is translated as CASSGRWTGEISNTEAFF.

This sequence joins TRBV6-1 and TRBJ2-5; 7 bases fit TRBD2. From germline, CDR1 is MNHNS and CDR2 SASEGT. The V gene end was trimmed by 1 base and the J gene end by 0 bases; junction bases not matched to a gene: 2. CDR3 length: 15 residues. Written as DNA, the CDR3 is TGTGCCAGCAGTGAAGGTGGGACTAACCAAGAGACCCAGTACTTC. It specifies CASSEGGTNQETQYF.

The chain links TRBV20-1 to TRBJ2-5, with D possibly TRBD1 on 6 matching bases. The DNA matches TRBJ2-7 better at its end, which makes the J call doubtful. This CDR3 spans 14 amino acids. The V gene's germline CDR1 is DFQATT and CDR2 SNEGSKA (reference sequence). This chain's CDR3 is CSASRAGVAYEQYF. DNA of the CDR3: TGCAGTGCTAGTAGGGCAGGGGTGGCCTACGAGCAGTACTTC.

CDR3 region: CASSVGVRSDTQYF. The CDR3 nucleotides are TGCGCCAGCAGTGTGGGAGTCAGGTCAGATACGCAGTATTTT. This rearrangement joins TRBV5-1 to TRBJ2-3; tentatively, D is TRBD2 (5 bases). Trimming shortened V by 5 bases and J by 4 bases, and 14 bases separated the two germline ends. In germline, CDR1 is SGHRS, CDR2 YFSETQ. The CDR3 has 14 amino acids.

The chain couples TRBV30 to TRBJ2-3; D possibly corresponds to TRBD2 (6 bases). CDR3 length equals 14 residues. CDR1 and CDR2 (germline): GTSNPN, SVGIG (reference sequence). Trimming took 3 bases from V and 4 from J, leaving 14 bases between them. CDR3: CAWRRDSLSDTQYF. The CDR3 coding sequence is TGTGCCTGGAGAAGGGACTCCCTATCAGATACGCAGTATTTT.

J is TRBJ2-7 and V is TRBV12-3 or TRBV12-4; weak D call: TRBD1 (5 bases). This CDR3 has 14 residues. Trimming pared 6 bases from V and 3 bases from J, leaving 15 bases between. In DNA, the CDR3 is TGTGCCAGCAGCCTGAGACAGATTAACTACGAGCAGTACTTC. This codes for CASSLRQINYEQYF.

The chain recombines TRBV11-2 with TRBJ2-5, with 9 bases matching TRBD1. This CDR3 region has 14 residues. V dropped 7 bases and J dropped 1; count of bases not matched to a gene: 4. The germline gives CDR1 SGHAT, CDR2 FQNNGV. The CDR3 sequence is CASTQGAVQETQYF. Here the CDR3 DNA reads TGTGCCAGCACACAGGGGGCAGTCCAAGAGACCCAGTACTTC.

This clonotype was detected only once. This chain's CDR3 is CASRVRDTIATTQYF. The CDR3 DNA reads TGTGCCAGCAGGGTCCGGGACACCATCGCAACTACGCAGTATTTT. This chain connects TRBV2 to TRBJ2-3; a possible D gene is TRBD1 (6 bases). The V end lost 6 bases, the J end lost 8 bases, and 21 bases lay between the germline ends. The CDR3 contains 15 residues. Germline assignment: CDR1 SNHLY and CDR2 FYNNEI. Full variable domain (remainder filled in from reference TRBV2 and TRBJ2-3): EPEVTQTPSHQVTQMGQEVILRCVPISNHLYFYWYRQILGQKVEFLVSFYNNEISEKSEIFDDQFSVERPDGSNFTLKIRSTKLEDSAMYFCASRVRDTIATTQYFGPGTRLTVL.

This clonotype appeared once. At one end, the junction sequence differs from germline, possibly due to a read error. This chain uses TRBV30 with TRBJ2-4; a weak D match, TRBD1 (7 bases). Germline lookup yields CDR1 GTSNPN and CDR2 SVGIG (reference sequence). CDR3 length: 15 amino acids. The CDR3 sequence: CAWSGGTVTLNIQYF. The CDR3 region has the DNA TGTGCGTGGAGTGGGGGGACAGTTACCCTCAACATTCAGTACTTC.